What follows are 17 T cell receptor beta chains derived from one specimen sequenced in a study of long-term antiretroviral therapy in people with HIV. This was the immunoSEQ v3.0 assay at survey level. Sequenced by immunoSEQ multiplex PCR; TCRdb stores in-frame clones only, minus some. The repertoire holds roughly 35,000 clones, with 65% to 90% as singletons. The specimen comprised unsorted PBMCs, sampled around 3.3 years after starting antiretroviral therapy. These receptors all come from a man between 18 and 35 years old with HIV.

V and J are TRBV5-1 and TRBJ2-6; D gene ambiguous. V was cut by 5 bases and J by 2 bases, with 20 bases left in between. The CDR3 has 18 amino acids. Germline V gene lookup returns CDR1 SGHRS and CDR2 YFSETQ. The CDR3 nucleotides are TGCGCCAGCAGGAGCTTAGAGAGGCTTGTCACTGGGGCCAACGTCCTGACTTTC. Its translation is CASRSLERLVTGANVLTF.

This clone was observed once. The genes are TRBV28 and TRBJ2-7; 9 bases align to TRBD1. J gave up 5 bases and V 6 bases, and 5 bases lay outside the gene matches. Germline V gene data show CDR1 as MDHEN and CDR2 as SYDVKM. The CDR3 is made up of 13 amino acids. Here the CDR3 reads CASRRDRVDEQYF. Here the CDR3 DNA reads TGTGCCAGCAGACGGGACAGGGTCGACGAGCAGTACTTC.

J is TRBJ1-1 and V is TRBV19; D is undetermined. The germline V gene encodes CDR1 LNHDA and CDR2 SQIVND (reference sequence). The CDR3 loop spans 14 amino acids. Trimming cost V 1 base and J 1 base, with 7 bases left between them. The CDR3 DNA sequence: TGTGCCAGTAGTATAGCCCGACCGAACACTGAAGCTTTCTTT. Translating it yields CASSIARPNTEAFF.

The chain uses TRBV10-3 and TRBJ1-5; 11 bases map to TRBD1. This CDR3 spans 14 amino acids. The V gene's germline CDR1 is ENHRY and CDR2 SYGVKD. J gave up 4 bases and V 7 bases, and 3 bases lay outside the gene matches. In DNA form, the CDR3 reads TGTGCCATCACGGGACAGGGGGTAAATCAGCCCCAGCATTTT. Translated: CAITGQGVNQPQHF.

This clone showed up just a few times. This chain connects TRBV11-2 to TRBJ2-7, with D unclear. CDR3 length: 16 residues. Trimming cost V 1 base and J 3 bases, with 16 bases left between them. Germline lookup yields CDR1 SGHAT and CDR2 FQNNGV. The CDR3 is CASSLAVGKWVYEQYF. The CDR3 DNA is TGTGCCAGCAGCTTAGCGGTGGGGAAGTGGGTCTACGAGCAGTACTTC.

This chain connects TRBV7-2 to TRBJ1-1; possible D gene TRBD1, 5 bases. Deletions cut 1 base from V and 4 bases from J, with 10 bases between. Germline V gene data show CDR1 as SGHTA and CDR2 as FQGNSA. CDR3 size: 14 residues. The CDR3 DNA follows: TGTGCCAGCAGCTTAGTAGGGGTAGGCACTGAAGCTTTCTTT. As protein: CASSLVGVGTEAFF.

The rearrangement uses TRBV6-1 and TRBJ2-2; D is unresolved. The CDR3 runs to 17 residues. The germline gives CDR1 MNHNS, CDR2 SASEGT. With 0 bases removed from V and 1 base from J, the gap between germline ends came to 12 bases. The CDR3 nucleotides are TGTGCCAGCAGTGAAGCCAAGGACCGCCAGAACACCGGGGAGCTGTTTTTT. Translation gives CASSEAKDRQNTGELFF.

The chain recombines TRBV7-2 with TRBJ2-7, with 9 bases fitting TRBD2. The CDR3 has 15 residues. Germline trimming cut 4 bases from V and 5 bases from J; bases unmatched to any gene: 9. Germline loops: CDR1 SGHTA, CDR2 FQGNSA. The CDR3 nucleotides read TGTGCCAGCAGCTACCGGGTAGCGGGAGAAAACGAGCAGTACTTC. This sequence encodes CASSYRVAGENEQYF. The whole variable domain, filled in from reference TRBV7-2 and TRBJ2-7, reads GAGVSQSPSNKVTEKGKDVELRCDPISGHTALYWYRQSLGQGLEFLIYFQGNSAPDKSGLPSDRFSAERTGGSVSTLTIQRTQQEDSAVYLCASSYRVAGENEQYFGPGTRLTVT.

This clone was seen just once. The chain joins TRBV6-5 to TRBJ2-7, with D tentatively TRBD2 (6 bases). CDR1 MNHEY and CDR2 SVGAGI come from the germline V gene. V was cut by 0 bases and J by 5 bases, with 14 bases left in between. The CDR3 runs 15 residues. CDR3 bases: TGTGCCAGCAGTTACTCAGGCAGGCGGACTAACGAGCAGTACTTC. Translated: CASSYSGRRTNEQYF.

The chain combines TRBV5-1 with TRBJ1-2; perhaps TRBD1 as D (5 bases). Germline V CDR1 and CDR2: SGHRS, YFSETQ. The CDR3 runs to 13 residues. V gave up 0 bases and J gave up 7 bases, with 10 bases separating them. CDR3 in DNA: TGCGCCAGCAGCTTGGAAGGGGCGGGTGGCTACACCTTC. This sequence encodes CASSLEGAGGYTF. Complete variable domain (other parts from reference TRBV5-1 and TRBJ1-2): KAGVTQTPRYLIKTRGQQVTLSCSPISGHRSVSWYQQTPGQGLQFLFEYFSETQRNKGNFPGRFSGRQFSNSRSEMNVSTLELGDSALYLCASSLEGAGGYTFGSGTRLTVV.

The chain uses TRBV5-5 and TRBJ2-1, with D maybe TRBD2 (5 bases). V was trimmed by 1 base and J by 10 bases, leaving 9 bases between them. This CDR3 has 12 residues. The germline CDR1 and CDR2 sequences are SGHKS and YYEKEE (reference sequence). The CDR3 nucleotides are TGTGCCAGCAGCTTGAGAGGGTACGAGCAGTTCTTC. Its protein is CASSLRGYEQFF.

This clone was detected only a few times. This chain links TRBV5-8 with TRBJ2-7, with D tentatively TRBD1 (6 bases). The CDR3 sequence is 15 residues long. CDR1 and CDR2 (germline): SGHTS, YDEGEE. With 0 bases removed from V and 2 bases from J, the gap between germline ends came to 12 bases. This CDR3 reads CASSLADRYPYEQYF. The CDR3 DNA is TGTGCCAGCAGCTTGGCCGACAGGTACCCCTACGAGCAGTACTTC.

The rearrangement links TRBV4-1 to TRBJ1-1; tentatively, D is TRBD1 (5 bases). Germline V gives CDR1 MGHRA, CDR2 YSYEKL. V shed 0 bases and J shed 5 bases, with 10 bases lying between them. There are 14 residues in the CDR3. The DNA for the CDR3 is TGCGCCAGCAGCCAAGAGGGTGGGGGTACTGAAGCTTTCTTT. As protein: CASSQEGGGTEAFF.

This sequence joins TRBV2 and TRBJ1-1, with TRBD1 identical over 9 bases. Germline assignment: CDR1 SNHLY and CDR2 FYNNEI. CDR3 length: 15 residues. V was pared by 6 bases and J by 0 bases, with 5 bases of the junction left unmatched. DNA for the CDR3: TGTGCCAGCAGGGTGGACAGGGGAATGAACACTGAAGCTTTCTTT. As protein: CASRVDRGMNTEAFF.

The rearrangement joins TRBV5-4 to TRBJ2-5; tentatively, D is TRBD1 or TRBD2 (8 bases each). V lost 4 bases to trimming and J lost 3 bases, with 16 bases between them. CDR1 is SGHNT, CDR2 YYREEE, per germline (reference sequence). The CDR3 length is 15 residues. CDR3 DNA: TGTGCCAGCAGCACAGACAGGGGACTAGAAGAGACCCAGTACTTC. Amino acids: CASSTDRGLEETQYF.

This chain joins TRBV6-5 and TRBJ1-2; D unclear. The CDR3 is made up of 14 amino acids. Trimming took off 6 bases at V and 0 bases at J, with 11 bases between the two ends. CDR1 is MNHEY and CDR2 is SVGAGI in the germline V gene. The CDR3 sequence: CASSPEGPNYGYTF. The CDR3 nucleotides read TGTGCCAGCAGCCCCGAAGGGCCTAACTATGGCTACACCTTC.

V usage is TRBV7-9 and J usage is TRBJ1-2; tentative D call: TRBD1 (5 bases). Trimming took 1 base from V and 8 from J, leaving 17 bases between them. The CDR3 contains 15 residues. Looked up from germline, CDR1 is SEHNR and CDR2 is FQNEAQ (reference sequence). The CDR3 coding sequence is TGTGCCAGCAGCTTAGATAGGGACCGCCTCGAGGGCTACACCTTC. Protein: CASSLDRDRLEGYTF.